This TCR beta chain comes out of a study of T cells in Graves' hyperthyroidism and ophthalmopathy (dated by TCRdb to the late 2010s). About the study as a whole: Peripheral blood samples were taken at initial diagnosis, before any treatment was given. TCR Vbeta CDR3 sequencing of 135 peripheral blood samples (about 45 ophthalmopathy, around 80 hyperthyroidism and some 17 progressor patients) is reported in the paper. To identify distinguishing TCR V-J signatures, a discovery cohort of about 100 patients was used, comprising approximately 40 with Graves' ophthalmopathy and 57 with stable Graves' hyperthyroidism. The approximately 90 discovery patients were randomly split 7:3 into training and test sets. Prospective prediction of ophthalmopathy was tested in an independent validation cohort consisting of about 20 hyperthyroidism patients and more than 15 patients who later progressed to ophthalmopathy. In about 6 Graves' hyperthyroidism patients, the study also compared T-cell repertoires from thyroid tissue with T-cell repertoires from blood. Following sampling, methimazole starting at 30 mg daily was given to hyperthyroidism patients, and high-dose intravenous methylprednisolone was given to ophthalmopathy patients.

About this clonotype itself: Its antigen is not yet known. Qualities for individual bases were not recorded, and no much larger clone is one base off.

The TCR beta CDR3 regions were amplified from RNA transcripts. For the first round of RT-PCR on the TCR CDR3, the HTBI primer set was used together with the Qiagen OneStep RT-PCR kit. Libraries were constructed in a second round of multiplex PCR, after which size selection and purification were performed. Libraries were sequenced paired-end with 100 bp reads on an Illumina HiSeq2000. Per the authors' processing: SOAPnuke was used to process the raw data, with reads discarded if the reads contained adapters or uncalled bases, had a mean Phred below 15, or lacked an exact constant-primer or identifier match. High-quality paired reads were merged using COPE v1.2.5, and each unique nucleotide sequence was defined as a clonotype. MiTCR v1.1 was used to align the clonotypes against IMGT TRBV, TRBD and TRBJ reference segments. Only V-J combinations with frequency above 0.0001, covering about 99% of repertoires, were analysed. The TCS score was defined as F50 (clonal expansion) divided by E x V (chaos), with BLOSUM62-based TCRdist calculated between CDR3 peptides within each V-J. Welch's t-statistics and random forest reduced around 520 V-J features to some 14, which were used in a naive Bayes classifier (R e1071). The public reads were reprocessed in TCRdb via fastp at Q25 and MiXCR, keeping in-frame beta chains. When rows share a CDR3 protein, they turn into one entry using the most common DNA and genes. The V and J calls and clone size are TCRdb's, not the authors'. The sample profile shows more than 300,000 distinct CDR3 sequences; around 18% of them were found once. The ten largest clones capture less than 45% of the sample.

Ophthalmopathy patients had moderately to severely active disease, with a Clinical Activity Score of 3 or more, a NOSPECS grade of 4 or more, and a disease duration of less than 3 months. The study excluded patients with uncontrolled infections, other autoimmune diseases, pregnancy or lactation. Clinical symptoms, serum thyroxine and TRAb, thyroid ultrasound, and orbital computed tomography formed the basis for the diagnoses. Ficoll-Paque density gradient centrifugation was used to isolate PBMCs from around 10 ml of fresh peripheral blood. Total RNA was extracted with Trizol reagent, and quality was checked on an Agilent 2100 Bioanalyzer. At the junction V is shortened by 1 base and J by 9 bases, with 10 bases in between. CDR3 length: 12 amino acids, cysteine to phenylalanine. Only the CDR3 portion is preserved as DNA: 36 bases, with reading frame beginning at the first base. The germline V gene encodes CDR1 LGHDT and CDR2 YNNKEL (reference sequence).

Results and caveats for the whole study, not just this receptor: No statistical method was used to set the sample size in advance, and investigators knew the group allocation. A model built on a 13 V-J signature distinguished ophthalmopathy from stable hyperthyroidism, reaching around 90% sensitivity and about 81% specificity in cross-validation and 80%/75% in testing. During validation, the model predicted progression to ophthalmopathy a median of about 5.9 months ahead of onset, with roughly 65% sensitivity and about 75% specificity. Most expanded thyroid clonotypes (frequency above 0.001) were also detected in blood, a finding suggesting that blood repertoires may reflect thyroid immune responses.

This sequence was found in a man in his late teens or twenties with Graves' ophthalmopathy. The specimen sequenced was blood. The chain is assembled from TRBV3-1 and TRBJ2-7, with the identity of the D gene unclear. The CDR3 reads as follows: CASSQAPQGQYF. The DNA is as follows: TGTGCCAGCAGCCAAGCGCCTCAAGGGCAGTACTTC.